These 30 T cell receptor beta chains came from one sample sequenced in a study of blood T cell repertoires in COVID-19. The data were produced by immunoSEQ multiplex PCR, yet TCRdb's version contains in-frame clones alone and is incomplete. The data contain fewer than 120,000 clones, about 88% of them singletons. Material: peripheral blood. Receptors were obtained from a woman between 50 and 59 years old with acute or convalescent COVID-19.

In DNA form, the CDR3 reads TGTGCCACCAGTGATCCGGGACAGGGGAATCAGCCCCAGCATTTT. Translated, it gives CATSDPGQGNQPQHF. This chain connects TRBV24-1 to TRBJ1-5, with 10 nucleotides matching TRBD1. The germline V gene encodes CDR1 KGHDR and CDR2 SFDVKD. The trim removed 3 bases at V and 4 bases at J, leaving 2 bases unmatched. CDR3 length: 15 residues.

This rearrangement joins TRBV7-8 to TRBJ2-2; TRBD1 agrees at 7 bases. The CDR3 contains 16 residues. Germline-derived CDR1 and CDR2 are SGHVS and FQNEAQ. V dropped 6 bases and J dropped 3; count of bases not matched to a gene: 10. The CDR3 bases are TGTGCCAGCAGACAAGGTTCGGGACAGCACACCGGGGAGCTGTTTTTT. Translation: CASRQGSGQHTGELFF.

The J gene is TRBJ2-1, the V gene TRBV19; TRBD2 matches 9 bases. The CDR3 contains 14 residues. The germline V gene encodes CDR1 LNHDA and CDR2 SQIVND (reference sequence). V lost 7 bases, J lost 8 bases, and 9 bases stayed unmatched. CDR3 protein: CASMGTSFGDEQFF. The CDR3 DNA sequence: TGTGCCAGTATGGGGACTAGCTTTGGAGATGAGCAGTTCTTC.

This chain joins TRBV15 and TRBJ2-7; D is ambiguous. V shed 0 bases and J shed 3 bases, with 24 bases lying between them. Germline loops: CDR1 LNHNV, CDR2 YYDKDF (reference sequence). The CDR3 runs 19 residues. CDR3 sequence reads: CATSRDKDAGWAKSYEQYF. The CDR3 nucleotides are TGTGCCACCAGCAGAGATAAGGATGCAGGATGGGCTAAAAGCTACGAGCAGTACTTC.

The chain carries TRBV30 and TRBJ1-1; 10 nucleotides line up with TRBD1. Trimming took 0 bases from V and 3 from J; bases not matched to a gene: 4. From germline, CDR1 is GTSNPN and CDR2 SVGIG (reference sequence). The CDR3 contains 15 residues. Here the CDR3 DNA reads TGTGCCTGGAGTGTGGGGGACAGGGGATACACTGAAGCTTTCTTT. Its translation: CAWSVGDRGYTEAFF.

This chain uses TRBV28 with TRBJ2-5, with 10 nucleotides matching TRBD1. Germline lookup yields CDR1 MDHEN and CDR2 SYDVKM. This CDR3 comprises 17 residues. Germline trimming cut 3 bases from V and 4 bases from J; bases unmatched to any gene: 11. CDR3 in amino acids: CASSFVGQGVNVETQYF. As DNA, the CDR3 is TGTGCCAGCAGTTTTGTTGGACAGGGGGTAAATGTAGAGACCCAGTACTTC.

V is TRBV27 and J is TRBJ1-2, with 8 bases that match TRBD1. Germline V CDR1 and CDR2: MNHEY, SMNVEV (reference sequence). This CDR3 region has 12 residues. J gave up 6 bases and V 8 bases, and 5 bases lay outside the gene matches. This CDR3 reads CASRGQGNGYTF. CDR3 bases: TGTGCCAGCCGTGGACAGGGCAATGGCTACACCTTC.

This sequence joins TRBV25-1 and TRBJ2-1, with 12 bases identical to TRBD2. Germline loops: CDR1 MGHDK, CDR2 SYGVNS. V was clipped by 6 bases and J by 3 bases; unmatched bases: 6. The CDR3 is made up of 16 amino acids. The CDR3 protein is CASSKETSGSYNEQFF. The CDR3 DNA reads as TGTGCCAGCAGCAAAGAGACTAGCGGGAGCTACAATGAGCAGTTCTTC.

A single count supports this clone. V usage is TRBV19 and J usage is TRBJ1-4; D might be TRBD1 (6 bases). Germline lookup yields CDR1 LNHDA and CDR2 SQIVND (reference sequence). V was pared by 9 bases and J by 5 bases, with 16 bases between. This CDR3 has 14 amino acids. The CDR3 region has the DNA TGTGCCAGCGCGGCCGGGACAAGAAATGAAAAACTGTTTTTT. It translates to CASAAGTRNEKLFF.

CDR3 DNA sequence: TGTGCCAGCAGCTTAGCCGGGGGAGCTTTCTTT. Residues: CASSLAGGAFF. V gene TRBV7-6 combines with J gene TRBJ1-1, with D possibly TRBD1 on 5 matching bases. Germline loops: CDR1 SGHVS, CDR2 FNYEAQ. The CDR3 is made up of 11 amino acids. Between the trimmed V and J ends, which lost 0 bases and 10 bases, there was a span of 6 bases.

This clone was recorded once. The chain couples TRBV28 to TRBJ2-7, with 9 bases lining up with TRBD1. V shed 4 bases and J 0 bases; nucleotides not matched to a gene: 7. The germline CDR1 and CDR2 sequences are MDHEN and SYDVKM. The CDR3 spans 16 residues. CDR3 region: CASSSSGQGLSYEQYF. The CDR3 DNA is TGTGCCAGCAGTTCGTCGGGACAGGGTCTCTCCTACGAGCAGTACTTC. Combining the CDR3 with reference TRBV28 and TRBJ2-7 gives the whole variable domain DVKVTQSSRYLVKRTGEKVFLECVQDMDHENMFWYRQDPGLGLRLIYFSYDVKMKEKGDIPEGYSVSREKKERFSLILESASTNQTSMYLCASSSSGQGLSYEQYFGPGTRLTVT.

The CDR3 sequence is CASSPTGQGNTIYF. The CDR3 DNA follows: TGTGCCAGCAGCCCGACAGGGCAGGGAAACACCATATATTTT. The V gene is TRBV5-4, the J gene TRBJ1-3; 7 bases are shared with TRBD1. The CDR3 extends over 14 amino acids. Per the germline V gene, CDR1 is SGHNT and CDR2 is YYREEE (reference sequence). Trimming cost V 4 bases and J 4 bases; bases outside gene matches: 5.

The chain joins TRBV19 to TRBJ2-1, with 13 nucleotides matching TRBD2. Germline V CDR1 and CDR2: LNHDA, SQIVND (reference sequence). V trimming: 5 bases; J trimming: 0 bases; junction bases outside the gene matches: 13. This CDR3 region has 20 residues. CDR3 residues: CASSPAGGLAGLPSYNEQFF. CDR3 coding DNA: TGTGCCAGTAGTCCGGCAGGGGGACTAGCGGGACTCCCCTCCTACAATGAGCAGTTCTTC. Using reference TRBV19 and TRBJ2-1 for the parts outside the CDR3, the full variable domain is DGGITQSPKYLFRKEGQNVTLSCEQNLNHDAMYWYRQDPGQGLRLIYYSQIVNDFQKGDIAEGYSVSREKKESFPLTVTSAQKNPTAFYLCASSPAGGLAGLPSYNEQFFGPGTRLTVL.

This clone was seen only once. This chain connects TRBV5-1 to TRBJ2-7, with 9 bases matching TRBD1. Losses at the gene ends were 4 bases for V and 5 bases for J; bases not matched to a gene: 10. Looked up from germline, CDR1 is SGHRS and CDR2 is YFSETQ. The CDR3 has 15 amino acids. The CDR3 nucleotides are TGCGCCAGCAGCCGGGACAGGGTTATAGCGGACGAGCAGTACTTC. It yields the protein CASSRDRVIADEQYF.

The chain employs TRBV2 and TRBJ1-5; no clear D gene. This CDR3 region has 15 residues. The germline V gene encodes CDR1 SNHLY and CDR2 FYNNEI. Deletions cut 4 bases from V and 1 base from J, with 11 bases between. The CDR3 region has the DNA TGTGCCAGCAGTGGAGGACTGTTAAGCAATCAGCCCCAGCATTTT. Protein product: CASSGGLLSNQPQHF.

The chain uses TRBV20-1 and TRBJ2-1; D is perhaps TRBD1 (6 bases). V shed 7 bases and J shed 10 bases, with 14 bases lying between them. Germline assignment: CDR1 DFQATT and CDR2 SNEGSKA (reference sequence). CDR3 length: 11 amino acids. CDR3 amino acids: CSVGGDIEQFF. The CDR3 DNA is TGCAGTGTAGGGGGTGACATCGAGCAGTTCTTC.

The chain is built from TRBV6-6 and TRBJ2-4; 11 nucleotides align to TRBD2. Trimming removed 5 bases from V and 7 bases from J; junction bases left unmatched: 13. This CDR3 comprises 17 residues. Germline CDR1 is MNHNY and CDR2 is SVGAGI (reference sequence). DNA for the CDR3: TGTGCCAGCAGTCCACGACTAGCGGGAAGCGTGGGGAACATTCAGTACTTC. It is translated as CASSPRLAGSVGNIQYF.

This chain connects TRBV7-2 to TRBJ1-2; TRBD1 aligns across 9 bases. This CDR3 region has 14 residues. Trimming took 6 bases from V and 9 from J; bases not matched to a gene: 11. Germline values: CDR1 SGHTA, CDR2 FQGNSA. The CDR3 reads CASSQGAGQGSYTF. CDR3 sequence (DNA): TGTGCCAGCAGTCAAGGGGCGGGACAGGGAAGCTACACCTTC.

The chain carries TRBV24-1 and TRBJ2-1, with 7 bases that match TRBD1. The junction had 8 bases not matched to a gene; V was cut back by 1 base and J by 6 bases. Germline values: CDR1 KGHDR, CDR2 SFDVKD. The CDR3 length is 16 residues. CDR3 region: CATSDFRAGGSNEQFF. The CDR3 bases are TGTGCCACCAGTGATTTCCGGGCAGGGGGTAGCAATGAGCAGTTCTTC.

This clone was detected once. The chain uses TRBV13 and TRBJ2-1; TRBD2 matches at 8 bases. The germline gives CDR1 PRHDT, CDR2 FYEKMQ (reference sequence). CDR3 size: 17 residues. V lost 0 bases to trimming and J lost 1 base; unmatched junction nucleotides: 5. The CDR3 nucleotides read TGTGCCAGCAGCTTAGGACTAGCGGCCTATTCCTACAATGAGCAGTTCTTC. Translation: CASSLGLAAYSYNEQFF.

This chain joins TRBV5-1 and TRBJ2-7; 10 bases map to TRBD1. Germline trimming cut 4 bases from V and 2 bases from J; bases unmatched to any gene: 9. This CDR3 has 16 residues. CDR1 SGHRS and CDR2 YFSETQ come from the germline V gene. The CDR3 DNA follows: TGCGCCAGCAGCCAGACAGGGGGCGGGGGTGCCTACGAGCAGTACTTC. Translated: CASSQTGGGGAYEQYF.

The chain carries TRBV18 and TRBJ2-7; 8 nucleotides match TRBD1. Losses at the gene ends were 1 base for V and 9 bases for J; bases not matched to a gene: 17. This CDR3 is 17 amino acids long. Germline V gene lookup returns CDR1 KGHSH and CDR2 LQKENI. The CDR3 nucleotides read TGTGCCAGCTCACCACAGGTTATGGGACAGGCCCTGTTGGGGCAGTACTTC. Amino acids: CASSPQVMGQALLGQYF. Together with reference TRBV18 and TRBJ2-7, the CDR3 gives the full variable domain: NAGVMQNPRHLVRRRGQEARLRCSPMKGHSHVYWYRQLPEEGLKFMVYLQKENIIDESGMPKERFSAEFPKEGPSILRIQQVVRGDSAAYFCASSPQVMGQALLGQYFGPGTRLTVT.

The chain joins TRBV4-1 to TRBJ2-5; 10 bases map to TRBD2. Per the germline V gene, CDR1 is MGHRA and CDR2 is YSYEKL. This CDR3 is built from 17 residues. V lost 2 bases, J lost 0 bases, and 6 bases stayed unmatched. The CDR3 region is CASSQSATSGYQETQYF. The CDR3 nucleotides are TGCGCCAGCAGCCAATCAGCGACTAGCGGGTACCAAGAGACCCAGTACTTC.

This clone was found a few times. This rearrangement joins TRBV3-1 (or the pseudogene TRBV3-2) to TRBJ1-6, with D maybe TRBD1 (6 bases). Trimming left V 1 base short and J 5 bases short, with 6 bases between. The CDR3 is 14 residues long. Germline-derived CDR1 and CDR2 are LGHDT and YNNKEL (reference sequence). The CDR3 DNA reads as TGTGCCAGCAGCCAAGGGACAGATAATTCACCCCTCCACTTT. Protein sequence: CASSQGTDNSPLHF.

V gene TRBV5-1 combines with J gene TRBJ2-7; TRBD1 matches 10 bases. This CDR3 region has 14 residues. The germline V gene has CDR1 SGHRS and CDR2 YFSETQ. After removal of 8 bases from V and 7 bases from J, the junction contained 12 bases not matched to a gene. In DNA form, the CDR3 reads TGCGCCAGTAGACAGGGGGCTGGTACGGGAGAGCAGTACTTC. Encoded protein: CASRQGAGTGEQYF.

The chain links TRBV19 to TRBJ1-1; weak D call: TRBD1 (5 bases). The CDR3 totals 13 residues. V was clipped by 6 bases and J by 3 bases, with 11 bases between them. From germline, CDR1 is LNHDA and CDR2 SQIVND (reference sequence). CDR3: CASSPGPDTEAFF. The CDR3, as DNA: TGTGCCAGTAGCCCAGGGCCAGACACTGAAGCTTTCTTT.

This sequence joins TRBV19 and TRBJ2-1, with a possible D match to TRBD2 (7 bases). The CDR3 consists of 14 residues. Germline CDR1 reads LNHDA; CDR2 reads SQIVND (reference sequence). Trimming left V 7 bases short and J 6 bases short, with 16 bases between. The CDR3, as DNA: TGTGCCAGTACCGGGACAACGGGGGGCAATGAGCAGTTCTTC. This codes for CASTGTTGGNEQFF.

This chain connects TRBV6-1 to TRBJ2-7, with 9 bases that match TRBD2. The CDR3 consists of 16 residues. The junction had 6 bases not matched to a gene; V was cut back by 1 base and J by 2 bases. Germline loops: CDR1 MNHNS, CDR2 SASEGT. The CDR3 sequence: CASSEEYLAGPYEQYF. The CDR3 DNA reads as TGTGCCAGCAGTGAAGAATACCTAGCGGGACCCTACGAGCAGTACTTC.

The V and J genes are TRBV14 and TRBJ2-1; the D gene is possibly TRBD1 (6 bases). The CDR3 covers 15 residues. Trimming took off 6 bases at V and 0 bases at J, with 12 bases between the two ends. Germline V lookup: CDR1 SGHDN, CDR2 FVKESK. In DNA, the CDR3 is TGTGCCAGCAGTAGACAGGTCCTCTCCTACAATGAGCAGTTCTTC. Amino acid sequence: CASSRQVLSYNEQFF.

V and J are TRBV3-1 (or the pseudogene TRBV3-2) and TRBJ1-5; TRBD1 aligns across 8 bases. This CDR3 comprises 14 residues. Germline trimming cut 4 bases from V and 4 bases from J; bases unmatched to any gene: 3. From germline, CDR1 is LGHDT and CDR2 YNNKEL (reference sequence). This chain's CDR3 is CASSLRQGNQPQHF. The CDR3 DNA follows: TGTGCCAGCAGCCTTAGACAGGGGAATCAGCCCCAGCATTTT.